This T cell receptor beta chain was identified during a study of cytomegalovirus exposure and HLA in healthy donors. Study background: Of fewer than 450 genotyped donors, more than 70% clustered with self-reported Caucasian donors. Findings of the study overall: Segments of the TCR beta V type were, in most cases, productive about 87% or about 30% of the time in an earlier analysis. The classifier reportedly diagnosed cytomegalovirus status with high specificity and sensitivity.

Primers: 60 Vbeta forward and 13 Jbeta reverse. Libraries were prepared by immunoSEQ multiplex PCR; TCRdb keeps only in-frame clonotypes and omits some of them. The sample shows over 100,000 clones, 69% of them seen only once. Trimming pared 2 bases from V and 8 bases from J, leaving 16 bases between. This CDR3 contains 15 residues. Germline CDR1 reads SEHNR; CDR2 reads FQNEAQ (reference sequence). Concerning this clone: As yet, its antigen is unknown.

Specimen: PBMCs. The gene calls are TRBV7-9 and TRBJ2-1; D might be TRBD2 (5 bases). This clonotype was sampled from a woman in her seventies in good health and CMV-seropositive. The CDR3 region has the DNA TGTGCCAGCAGCTTAAGGACTGGGCAGGCGGATGAGCAGTTCTTC. It translates to CASSLRTGQADEQFF.